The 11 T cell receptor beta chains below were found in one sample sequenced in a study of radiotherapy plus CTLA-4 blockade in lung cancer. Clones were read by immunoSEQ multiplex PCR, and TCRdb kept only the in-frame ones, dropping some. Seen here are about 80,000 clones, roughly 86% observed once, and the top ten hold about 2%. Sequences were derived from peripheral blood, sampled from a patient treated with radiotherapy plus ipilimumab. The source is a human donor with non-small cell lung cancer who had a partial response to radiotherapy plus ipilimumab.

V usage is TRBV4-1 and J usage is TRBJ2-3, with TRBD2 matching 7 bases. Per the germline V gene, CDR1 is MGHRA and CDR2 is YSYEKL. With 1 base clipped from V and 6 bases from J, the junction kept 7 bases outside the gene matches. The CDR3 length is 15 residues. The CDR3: CASSQAGGSRDTQYF. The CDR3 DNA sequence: TGCGCCAGCAGCCAAGCGGGCGGGAGTCGGGATACGCAGTATTTT.

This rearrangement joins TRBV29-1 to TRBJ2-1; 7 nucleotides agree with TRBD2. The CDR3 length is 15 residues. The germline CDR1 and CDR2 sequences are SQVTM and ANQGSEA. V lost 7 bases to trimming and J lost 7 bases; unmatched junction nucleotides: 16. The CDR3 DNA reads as TGCAGCGGTACGACTTCAGCGGGATGGAAAAATGAGCAGTTCTTC. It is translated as CSGTTSAGWKNEQFF.

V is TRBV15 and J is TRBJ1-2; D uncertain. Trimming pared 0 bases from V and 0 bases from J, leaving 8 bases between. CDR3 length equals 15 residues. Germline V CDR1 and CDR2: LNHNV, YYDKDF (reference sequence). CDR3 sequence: CATSREPGTNYGYTF. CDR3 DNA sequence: TGTGCCACCAGCAGAGAGCCAGGTACTAACTATGGCTACACCTTC. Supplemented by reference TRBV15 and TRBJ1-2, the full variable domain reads DAMVIQNPRYQVTQFGKPVTLSCSQTLNHNVMYWYQQKSSQAPKLLFHYYDKDFNNEADTPDNFQSRRPNTSFCFLDIRSPGLGDTAMYLCATSREPGTNYGYTFGSGTRLTVV.

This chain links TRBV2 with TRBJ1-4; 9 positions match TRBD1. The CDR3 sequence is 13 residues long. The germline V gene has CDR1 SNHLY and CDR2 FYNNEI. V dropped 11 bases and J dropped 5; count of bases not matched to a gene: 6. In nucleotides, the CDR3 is TGTGCCGGGGAGACAGGGGGAAATGAAAAACTGTTTTTT. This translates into CAGETGGNEKLFF. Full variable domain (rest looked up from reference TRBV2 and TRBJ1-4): EPEVTQTPSHQVTQMGQEVILRCVPISNHLYFYWYRQILGQKVEFLVSFYNNEISEKSEIFDDQFSVERPDGSNFTLKIRSTKLEDSAMYFCAGETGGNEKLFFGSGTQLSVL.

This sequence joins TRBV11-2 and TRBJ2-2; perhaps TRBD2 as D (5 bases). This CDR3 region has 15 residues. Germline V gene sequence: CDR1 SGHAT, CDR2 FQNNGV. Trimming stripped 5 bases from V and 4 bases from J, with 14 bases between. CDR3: CASSRTRVGTGELFF. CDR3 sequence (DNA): TGTGCCAGCAGCCGGACGAGGGTTGGCACCGGGGAGCTGTTTTTT.

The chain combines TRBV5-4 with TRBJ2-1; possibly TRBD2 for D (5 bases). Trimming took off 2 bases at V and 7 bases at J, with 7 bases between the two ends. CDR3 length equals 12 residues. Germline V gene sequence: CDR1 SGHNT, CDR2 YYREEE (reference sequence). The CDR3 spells CASSLTGNEQFF. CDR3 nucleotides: TGTGCCAGCAGCTTAACGGGGAATGAGCAGTTCTTC.

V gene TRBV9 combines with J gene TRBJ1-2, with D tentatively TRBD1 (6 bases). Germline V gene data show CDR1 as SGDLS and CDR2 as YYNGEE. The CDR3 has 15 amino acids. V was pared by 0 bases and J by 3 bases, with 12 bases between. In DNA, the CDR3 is TGTGCCAGCAGCGTAGCGGCAGGGGTGGACTATGGCTACACCTTC. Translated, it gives CASSVAAGVDYGYTF.

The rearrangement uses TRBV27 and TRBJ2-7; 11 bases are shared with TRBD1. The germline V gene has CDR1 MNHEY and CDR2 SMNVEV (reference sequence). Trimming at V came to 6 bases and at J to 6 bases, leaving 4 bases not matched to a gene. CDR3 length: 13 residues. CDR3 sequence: CASRSGTGGEQYV. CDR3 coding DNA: TGTGCCAGCAGATCCGGGACAGGGGGCGAGCAGTACGTC.

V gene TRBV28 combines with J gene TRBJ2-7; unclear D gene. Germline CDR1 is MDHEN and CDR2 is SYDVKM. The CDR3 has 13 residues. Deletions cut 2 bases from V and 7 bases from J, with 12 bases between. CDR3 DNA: TGTGCCAGCAGTTTAGCTAACTACGGGGAGCAGTACTTC. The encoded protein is CASSLANYGEQYF.

CDR3 protein: CASSQDQGQGLRAQYF. CDR3 nucleotide sequence: TGTGCCAGCAGCCAAGATCAAGGACAGGGATTACGGGCGCAGTATTTT. The chain links TRBV14 to TRBJ2-3; TRBD1 aligns across 8 bases. Unmatched junction bases numbered 12, after V lost 0 bases and J lost 10 bases. CDR1 and CDR2 (germline): SGHDN, FVKESK. This CDR3 comprises 16 residues.

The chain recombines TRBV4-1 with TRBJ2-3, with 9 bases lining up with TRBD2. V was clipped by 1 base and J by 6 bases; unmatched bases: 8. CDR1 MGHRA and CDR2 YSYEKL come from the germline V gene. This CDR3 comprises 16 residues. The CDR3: CASSQAGGRAIDTQYF. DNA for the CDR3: TGCGCCAGCAGCCAAGCTGGCGGGAGGGCCATCGATACGCAGTATTTT.